Below, one TCR beta chain is given with its context. Antigen unknown. Assay used: immunoSEQ multiplex PCR; TCRdb lists only in-frame clones, some missing. The sample carries roughly 15,000 clones, about 88% recorded once. This CDR3 has 15 residues. V was shortened by 0 bases and J by 5 bases, with 11 bases between the two germline ends. Germline assignment: CDR1 MNHEY and CDR2 SVGAGI. This entry belongs to a study of T cells in localized non-small cell lung cancer. Findings of the study overall: There were a median roughly 54 of the top 100 tumor clones appearing in adjacent lung. Uninvolved adjacent lung had higher T cell clonality than tumor and all other tissues. Greater blood T cell density accompanied longer overall survival. Because only a single region of the tumor was sequenced, heterogeneity remains possible.

This receptor was obtained from a male donor at least 60 years old with stage I lung adenocarcinoma. The chain uses TRBV6-5 and TRBJ2-1, with D possibly TRBD2 on 5 matching bases. The sample in question was peripheral blood, obtained before any cancer treatment. The chain's CDR3 is CASSYSGVLDNEQFF. CDR3 bases: TGTGCCAGCAGTTACTCGGGAGTTTTGGACAATGAGCAGTTCTTC.